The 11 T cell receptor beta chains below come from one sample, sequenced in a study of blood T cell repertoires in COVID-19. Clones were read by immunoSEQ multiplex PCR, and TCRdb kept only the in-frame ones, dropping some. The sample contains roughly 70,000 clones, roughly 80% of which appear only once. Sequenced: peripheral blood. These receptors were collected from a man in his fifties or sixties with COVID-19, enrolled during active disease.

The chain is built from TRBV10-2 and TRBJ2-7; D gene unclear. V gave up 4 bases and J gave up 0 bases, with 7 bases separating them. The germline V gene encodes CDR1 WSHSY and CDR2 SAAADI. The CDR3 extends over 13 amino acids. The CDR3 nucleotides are TGCGCCAGCAGTGTGGGCCTCTCCTACGAGCAGTACTTC. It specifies CASSVGLSYEQYF.

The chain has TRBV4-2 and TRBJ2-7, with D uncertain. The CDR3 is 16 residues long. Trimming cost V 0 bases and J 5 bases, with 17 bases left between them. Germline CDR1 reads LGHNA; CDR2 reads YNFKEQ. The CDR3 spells CASSQDSTPGVDEQYF. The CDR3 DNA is TGTGCCAGCAGCCAAGATTCGACACCCGGTGTCGACGAGCAGTACTTC.

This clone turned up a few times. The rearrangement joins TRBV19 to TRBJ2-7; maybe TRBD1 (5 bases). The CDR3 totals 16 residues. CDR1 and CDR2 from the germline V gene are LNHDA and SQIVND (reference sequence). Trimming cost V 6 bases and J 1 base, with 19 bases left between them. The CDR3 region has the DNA TGTGCCAGTAGCATGGGCCCCGACAGTCCATCCTACGAGCAGTACTTC. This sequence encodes CASSMGPDSPSYEQYF. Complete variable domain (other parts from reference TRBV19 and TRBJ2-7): DGGITQSPKYLFRKEGQNVTLSCEQNLNHDAMYWYRQDPGQGLRLIYYSQIVNDFQKGDIAEGYSVSREKKESFPLTVTSAQKNPTAFYLCASSMGPDSPSYEQYFGPGTRLTVT.

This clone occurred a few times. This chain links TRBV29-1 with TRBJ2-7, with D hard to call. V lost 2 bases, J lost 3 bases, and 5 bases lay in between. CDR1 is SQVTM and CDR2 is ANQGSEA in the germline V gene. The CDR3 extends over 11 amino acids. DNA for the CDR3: TGCAGCGTTGAACAGAACTACGAGCAGTACTTC. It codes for CSVEQNYEQYF.

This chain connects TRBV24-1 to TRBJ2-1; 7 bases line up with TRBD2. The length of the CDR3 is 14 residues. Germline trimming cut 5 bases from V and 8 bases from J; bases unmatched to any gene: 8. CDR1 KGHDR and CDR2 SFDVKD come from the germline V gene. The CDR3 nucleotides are TGTGCCACCAGTGTGGGGGGGAACCTGGATGAGCAGTTCTTC. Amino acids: CATSVGGNLDEQFF.

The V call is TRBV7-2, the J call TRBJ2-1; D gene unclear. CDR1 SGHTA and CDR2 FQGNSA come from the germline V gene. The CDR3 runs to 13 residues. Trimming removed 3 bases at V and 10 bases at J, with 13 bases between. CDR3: CASSFAGDSEQFF. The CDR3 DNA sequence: TGTGCCAGCAGCTTTGCCGGAGACTCGGAGCAGTTCTTC.

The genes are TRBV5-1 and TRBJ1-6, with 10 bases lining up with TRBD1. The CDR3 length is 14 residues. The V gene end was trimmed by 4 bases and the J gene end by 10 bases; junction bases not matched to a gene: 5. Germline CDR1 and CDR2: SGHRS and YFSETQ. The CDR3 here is CASSAGTGVSPLHF. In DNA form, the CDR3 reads TGCGCCAGCAGCGCCGGGACAGGGGTCTCACCCCTCCACTTT. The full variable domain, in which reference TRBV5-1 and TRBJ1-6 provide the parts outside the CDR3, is KAGVTQTPRYLIKTRGQQVTLSCSPISGHRSVSWYQQTPGQGLQFLFEYFSETQRNKGNFPGRFSGRQFSNSRSEMNVSTLELGDSALYLCASSAGTGVSPLHFGNGTRLTVT.

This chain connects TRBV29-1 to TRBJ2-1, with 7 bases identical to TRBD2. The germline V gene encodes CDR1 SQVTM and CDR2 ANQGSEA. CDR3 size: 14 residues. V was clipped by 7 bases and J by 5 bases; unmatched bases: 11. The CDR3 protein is CSAPGGITNNEQFF. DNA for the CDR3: TGCAGCGCCCCGGGGGGTATAACCAACAATGAGCAGTTCTTC.

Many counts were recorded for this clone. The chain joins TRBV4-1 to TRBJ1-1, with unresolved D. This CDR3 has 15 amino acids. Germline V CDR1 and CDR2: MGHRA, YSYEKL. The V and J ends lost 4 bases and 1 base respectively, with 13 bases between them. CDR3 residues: CASSPVLRENTEAFF. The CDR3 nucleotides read TGCGCCAGCAGCCCCGTATTGAGAGAGAACACTGAAGCTTTCTTT.

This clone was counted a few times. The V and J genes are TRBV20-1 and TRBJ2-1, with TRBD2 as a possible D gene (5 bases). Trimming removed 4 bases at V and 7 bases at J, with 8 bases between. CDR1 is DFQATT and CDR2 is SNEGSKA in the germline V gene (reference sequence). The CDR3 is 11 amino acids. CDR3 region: CSATEVNEQFF. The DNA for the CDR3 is TGCAGTGCTACGGAGGTGAATGAGCAGTTCTTC.

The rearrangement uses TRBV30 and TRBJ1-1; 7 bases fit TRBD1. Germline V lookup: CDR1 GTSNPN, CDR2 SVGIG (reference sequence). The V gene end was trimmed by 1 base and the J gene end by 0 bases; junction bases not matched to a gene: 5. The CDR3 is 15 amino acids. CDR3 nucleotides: TGTGCCTGGAGTGAATGGACAGGCATGAACACTGAAGCTTTCTTT. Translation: CAWSEWTGMNTEAFF. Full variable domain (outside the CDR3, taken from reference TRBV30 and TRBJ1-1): SQTIHQWPATLVQPVGSPLSLECTVEGTSNPNLYWYRQAAGRGLQLLFYSVGIGQISSEVPQNLSASRPQDRQFILSSKKLLLSDSGFYLCAWSEWTGMNTEAFFGQGTRLTVV.